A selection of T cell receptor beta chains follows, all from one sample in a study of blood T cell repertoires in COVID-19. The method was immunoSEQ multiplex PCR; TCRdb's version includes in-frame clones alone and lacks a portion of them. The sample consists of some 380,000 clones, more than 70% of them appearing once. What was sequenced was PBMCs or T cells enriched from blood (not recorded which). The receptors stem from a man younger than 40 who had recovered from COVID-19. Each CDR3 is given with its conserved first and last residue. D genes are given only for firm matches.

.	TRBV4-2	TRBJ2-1	CASSPSGLSSSYNEQFF	TGTGCCAGCAGCCCCAGTGGACTGAGCAGCTCCTACAATGAGCAGTTCTTC
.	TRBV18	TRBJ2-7	CASSPGMSVNEQYF	TGTGCCAGCTCACCCGGGATGAGCGTGAACGAGCAGTACTTC
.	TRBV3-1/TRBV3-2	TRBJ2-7	CASSQGAGDEQYF	TGTGCCAGCAGCCAAGGGGCCGGGGACGAGCAGTACTTC
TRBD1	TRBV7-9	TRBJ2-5	CASSLSTGVGIRRETQYF	TGTGCCAGCAGCTTATCGACAGGGGTAGGAATAAGAAGAGAGACCCAGTACTTC
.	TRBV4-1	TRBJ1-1	CASSHYDTGTDTEAFF	TGCGCCAGCAGCCACTACGACACAGGGACGGACACTGAAGCTTTCTTT
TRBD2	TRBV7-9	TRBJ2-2	CASSLAGAHTGELFF	TGTGCCAGCTCCCTAGCGGGGGCACACACCGGGGAGCTGTTTTTT
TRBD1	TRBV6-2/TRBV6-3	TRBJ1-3	CASSSYGQGTGNTIYF	TGTGCCAGCAGTTCCTACGGACAGGGAACTGGAAACACCATATATTTT
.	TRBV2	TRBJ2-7	CASSKNSNSYEQYF	TGTGCCAGCAGTAAGAACAGTAACTCCTACGAGCAGTACTTC
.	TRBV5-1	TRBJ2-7	CASSLAEGGGYEQYF	TGCGCCAGCAGCTTGGCCGAAGGGGGTGGCTACGAGCAGTACTTC
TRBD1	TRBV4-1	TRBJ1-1	CASSRTGGTEAFF	TGCGCCAGCAGCCGAACAGGGGGCACTGAAGCTTTCTTT
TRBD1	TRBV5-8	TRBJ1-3	CASSLTGARGNTIYF	TGTGCCAGCAGTCTTACAGGGGCGAGGGGAAACACCATATATTTT
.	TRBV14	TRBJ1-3	CASSQAGNTIYF	TGTGCCAGCAGCCAAGCAGGGAACACCATATATTTT